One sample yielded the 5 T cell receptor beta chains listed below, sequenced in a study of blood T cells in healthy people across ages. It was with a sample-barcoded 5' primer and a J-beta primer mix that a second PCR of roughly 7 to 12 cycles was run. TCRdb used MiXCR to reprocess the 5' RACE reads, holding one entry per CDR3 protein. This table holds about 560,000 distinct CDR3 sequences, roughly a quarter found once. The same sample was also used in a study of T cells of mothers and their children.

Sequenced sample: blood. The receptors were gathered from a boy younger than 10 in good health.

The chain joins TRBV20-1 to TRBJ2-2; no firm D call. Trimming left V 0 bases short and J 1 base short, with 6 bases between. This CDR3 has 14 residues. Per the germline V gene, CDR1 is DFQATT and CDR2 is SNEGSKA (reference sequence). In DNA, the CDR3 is TGCAGTGCTAGAGATTATGTGAACACCGGGGAGCTGTTTTTT. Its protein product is CSARDYVNTGELFF.

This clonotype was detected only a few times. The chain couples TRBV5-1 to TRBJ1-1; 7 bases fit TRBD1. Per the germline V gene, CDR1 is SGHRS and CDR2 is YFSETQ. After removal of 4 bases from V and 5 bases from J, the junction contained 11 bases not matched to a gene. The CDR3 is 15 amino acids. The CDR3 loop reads CASSRDRGSFTEAFF. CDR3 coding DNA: TGCGCCAGCAGCCGGGACAGAGGCTCCTTTACTGAAGCTTTCTTT.

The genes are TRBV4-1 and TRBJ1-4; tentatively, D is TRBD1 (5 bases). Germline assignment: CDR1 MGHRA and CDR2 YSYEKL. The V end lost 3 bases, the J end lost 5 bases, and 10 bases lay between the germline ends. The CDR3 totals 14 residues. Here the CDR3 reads CASSQEDRNEKLFF. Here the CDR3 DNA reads TGCGCCAGCAGCCAGGAAGACAGAAATGAAAAACTGTTTTTT.

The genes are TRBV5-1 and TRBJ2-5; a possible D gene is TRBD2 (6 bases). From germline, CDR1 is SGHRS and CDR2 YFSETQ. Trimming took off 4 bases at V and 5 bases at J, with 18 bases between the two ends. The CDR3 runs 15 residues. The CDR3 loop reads CASSITGTSGETQYF. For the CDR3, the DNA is TGCGCCAGCAGCATAACCGGGACTTCCGGCGAGACCCAGTACTTC. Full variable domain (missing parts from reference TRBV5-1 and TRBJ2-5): KAGVTQTPRYLIKTRGQQVTLSCSPISGHRSVSWYQQTPGQGLQFLFEYFSETQRNKGNFPGRFSGRQFSNSRSEMNVSTLELGDSALYLCASSITGTSGETQYFGPGTRLLVL.

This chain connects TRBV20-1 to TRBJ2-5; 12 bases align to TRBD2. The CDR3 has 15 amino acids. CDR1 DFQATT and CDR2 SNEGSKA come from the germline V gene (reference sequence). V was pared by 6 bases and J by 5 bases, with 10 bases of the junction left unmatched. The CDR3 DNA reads TGCAGTGCCATCTCGACTAGCGGGGGTTATGAGACCCAGTACTTC. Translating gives CSAISTSGGYETQYF.